This entry is about one TCR beta chain. The antigen is undetermined. This CDR3 comprises 14 residues. Deletions cut 2 bases from V and 6 bases from J, with 13 bases between. The germline V gene encodes CDR1 MNHEY and CDR2 SMNVEV (reference sequence). With ten immunoSEQ deep assay plates, unsorted PBMC DNA underwent sequencing. This table comes from immunoSEQ multiplex PCR, and its TCRdb copy is limited to in-frame clones, with some not included. The table includes 500,000 to 650,000 clones, around three quarters detected once. The data were obtained in a study of shared clonotypes between healthy human individuals. Study-level results: Represented diversity, genetic and exposure-history alike, was limited by few donors.

The donor cohort consisted entirely of Caucasian adults residing in Nashville, Tennessee. The chain has TRBV27 and TRBJ1-1; D uncertain. The receptor comes from a woman in her thirties or forties in good health. Some clones in this sample may be carry-over from other donors' samples. The specimen sequenced was PBMCs. In DNA, the CDR3 is TGTGCCAGCAGTTTAAACCCAGAGGTCCCTGAAGCTTTCTTT. It specifies CASSLNPEVPEAFF.